These 6 T cell receptor beta chains were all obtained from the same sample, sequenced in a study of radiotherapy plus CTLA-4 blockade in lung cancer. Libraries were prepared by immunoSEQ multiplex PCR; TCRdb keeps only in-frame clonotypes and omits some of them. This sample has some 110,000 clones, with 70% to 90% found just once. The sample consisted of peripheral blood, taken from a patient treated with radiotherapy plus ipilimumab. The receptors shown here come from a human donor with non-small cell lung cancer that progressed on radiotherapy plus ipilimumab. Some clones in this sample may be carry-over from other donors' samples.

The chain links TRBV4-3 to TRBJ2-7; 7 positions agree with TRBD1. Germline assignment: CDR1 LGHNA and CDR2 YSLEER. V shed 0 bases, J shed 3 bases, and the junction held 5 bases outside the gene matches. The CDR3 length is 15 residues. Here the CDR3 DNA reads TGCGCCAGCAGCCAAGATTACGGGACAGTCTACGAGCAGTACTTC. Translating it yields CASSQDYGTVYEQYF.

The chain uses TRBV6-1 and TRBJ1-2; TRBD1 might be the D (6 bases). The V gene lost 5 bases and the J gene lost 9 bases, with 7 bases spanning the gap. CDR3 length: 10 amino acids. The germline gives CDR1 MNHNS, CDR2 SASEGT. CDR3 region: CASSWGRYTF. The CDR3 DNA sequence: TGTGCCAGCAGTTGGGGGCGCTACACCTTC.

The rearrangement uses TRBV2 and TRBJ2-3; 8 nucleotides align to TRBD2. The germline CDR1 and CDR2 sequences are SNHLY and FYNNEI. V shed 11 bases, J shed 0 bases, and the junction held 4 bases outside the gene matches. This CDR3 contains 13 residues. CDR3 sequence reads: CAGGGWSTDTQYF. Written as DNA, the CDR3 is TGTGCCGGCGGGGGGTGGAGCACAGATACGCAGTATTTT.

V and J are TRBV11-3 and TRBJ1-1; 8 nucleotides align to TRBD1. Germline V gene data show CDR1 as SGHNT and CDR2 as YENEEA. This CDR3 is 17 amino acids long. V lost 5 bases and J lost 1; bases outside the gene matches: 12. The CDR3 DNA reads TGTGCCAGCAGCCGAGGGGGCGACAGGGGCCCGAACACTGAAGCTTTCTTT. The encoded protein is CASSRGGDRGPNTEAFF.

Of note for this clone: The sample has other DNA sequences that encode this CDR3 too. V usage is TRBV28 and J usage is TRBJ1-2; no definite D call. This CDR3 is 13 amino acids long. Germline CDR1 reads MDHEN; CDR2 reads SYDVKM. V was pared by 6 bases and J by 4 bases, with 12 bases between. The CDR3 here is CASSSMTGYGYTF. The CDR3 DNA reads as TGTGCCAGCAGCTCGATGACTGGCTATGGCTACACCTTC.

The chain couples TRBV10-2 to TRBJ1-5; D uncertain. This CDR3 region has 14 residues. V was pared by 5 bases and J by 6 bases, with 14 bases between. Germline-derived CDR1 and CDR2 are WSHSY and SAAADI. Here the CDR3 DNA reads TGCGCCAGCAGTCACACCGGGGAAACTCAGCCCCAGCATTTT. Protein sequence: CASSHTGETQPQHF.